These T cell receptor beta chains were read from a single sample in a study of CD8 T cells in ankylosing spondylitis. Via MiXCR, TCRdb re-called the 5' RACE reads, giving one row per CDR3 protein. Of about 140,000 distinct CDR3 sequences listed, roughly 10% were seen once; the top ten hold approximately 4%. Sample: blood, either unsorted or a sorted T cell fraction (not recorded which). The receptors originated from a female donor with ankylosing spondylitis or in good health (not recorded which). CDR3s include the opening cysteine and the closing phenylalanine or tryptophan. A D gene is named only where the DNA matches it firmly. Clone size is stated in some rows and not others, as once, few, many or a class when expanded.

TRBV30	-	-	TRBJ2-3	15	CAWKGGERSTDTQYF	TGTGCCTGGAAGGGGGGGGAGCGGAGCACAGATACGCAGTATTTT
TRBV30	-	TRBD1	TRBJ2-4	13	CAGRTGAKNIQYF	TGTGCCGGTAGAACAGGGGCTAAAAACATTCAGTACTTC
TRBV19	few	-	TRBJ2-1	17	CASSTKRDGSSYNEQFF	TGTGCCAGTAGTACGAAGAGGGACGGGAGCTCCTACAATGAGCAGTTCTTC
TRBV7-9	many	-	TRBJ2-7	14	CASSAAGTLHEQYF	TGTGCCAGCAGCGCCGCCGGGACTCTCCACGAGCAGTACTTC
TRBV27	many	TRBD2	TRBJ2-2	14	CASSWGRETGELFF	TGTGCCAGCAGTTGGGGGAGGGAAACCGGGGAGCTGTTTTTT
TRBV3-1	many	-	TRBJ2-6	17	CASSYRDGRVGANVLTF	TGTGCCAGCAGCTACCGGGACGGTAGAGTTGGGGCCAACGTCCTGACTTTC
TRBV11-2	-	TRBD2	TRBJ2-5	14	CATRLGSGGVAQYF	TGTGCCACCCGGTTAGGTAGCGGGGGGGTTGCCCAGTACTTC
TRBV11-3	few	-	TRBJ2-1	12	CASSYLVNEQFF	TGTGCCAGCAGCTACCTCGTCAATGAGCAGTTCTTC
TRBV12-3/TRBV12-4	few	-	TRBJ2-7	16	CASSRGAGRVVDEQYF	TGTGCCAGCAGCCGGGGGGCAGGGAGGGTGGTCGACGAGCAGTACTTC
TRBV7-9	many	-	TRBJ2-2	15	CASSLTSGATGELFF	TGTGCCAGCAGCTTAACGTCGGGGGCCACCGGGGAGCTGTTTTTT
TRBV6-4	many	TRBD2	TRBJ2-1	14	CASSASGGAYEQFF	TGTGCCAGCAGTGCGAGCGGGGGGGCGTATGAGCAGTTCTTC
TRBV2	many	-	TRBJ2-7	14	CASSELGPSYEQYF	TGTGCCAGCAGTGAGTTAGGGCCCTCCTACGAGCAGTACTTC
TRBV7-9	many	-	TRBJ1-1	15	CASSNRGTLNTEAFF	TGTGCCAGCAGCAACCGCGGGACTTTGAACACTGAAGCTTTCTTT
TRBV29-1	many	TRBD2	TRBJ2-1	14	CSVDSLAGNNEQFF	TGCAGCGTTGACTCGTTAGCGGGGAATAATGAGCAGTTCTTC
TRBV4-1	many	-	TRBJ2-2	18	CASSQDELAEGMHGELFF	TGCGCCAGCAGCCAAGATGAATTAGCCGAGGGGATGCACGGGGAGCTGTTTTTT
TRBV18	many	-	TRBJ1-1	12	CASSRGGAAAFF	TGTGCCAGCTCACGAGGGGGAGCGGCAGCTTTCTTT
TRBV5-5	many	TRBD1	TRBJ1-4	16	CASSLFYRQGNEKLFF	TGTGCCAGCAGCTTGTTTTACCGACAGGGGAATGAAAAACTGTTTTTT
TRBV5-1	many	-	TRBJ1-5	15	CASSLMGNSNQPQHF	TGCGCCAGCAGCTTGATGGGCAATAGCAATCAGCCCCAGCATTTT
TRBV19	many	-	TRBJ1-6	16	CASSPRDGSYNSPLHF	TGTGCCAGTAGTCCCCGGGACGGCTCCTATAATTCACCCCTCCACTTT
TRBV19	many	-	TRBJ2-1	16	CASIPSVVEGYNEQFF	TGTGCCAGTATCCCATCGGTGGTGGAAGGGTACAATGAGCAGTTCTTC
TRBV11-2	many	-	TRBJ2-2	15	CASRLWGAETGELFF	TGTGCCAGCCGCTTGTGGGGGGCCGAAACCGGGGAGCTGTTTTTT
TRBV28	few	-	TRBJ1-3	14	CASSFGAAGNTIYF	TGTGCCAGCAGTTTTGGGGCAGCCGGAAACACCATATATTTT
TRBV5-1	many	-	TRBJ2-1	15	CASSLVGSSYNEQFF	TGCGCCAGCAGCTTGGTTGGAAGCTCCTACAATGAGCAGTTCTTC
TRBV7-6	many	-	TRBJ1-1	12	CASSKGGEEAFF	TGTGCCAGCAGTAAGGGAGGGGAGGAAGCTTTCTTT
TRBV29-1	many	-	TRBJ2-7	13	CSVEDDPGYEQYF	TGCAGCGTTGAAGACGACCCGGGCTACGAGCAGTACTTC
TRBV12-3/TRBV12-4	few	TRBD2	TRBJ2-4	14	CASRSGGAGNIQYF	TGTGCCAGCAGGTCGGGGGGGGCGGGAAACATTCAGTACTTC
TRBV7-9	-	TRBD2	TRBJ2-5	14	CASSPGLAVETQYF	TGTGCCAGCAGCCCTGGACTAGCAGTGGAGACCCAGTACTTC
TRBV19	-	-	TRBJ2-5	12	CASSGQRETQYF	TGTGCCAGTAGTGGGCAGCGAGAGACCCAGTACTTC
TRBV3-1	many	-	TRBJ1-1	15	CASSPGQRGNTEAFF	TGTGCCAGCAGCCCAGGACAACGAGGGAACACTGAAGCTTTCTTT
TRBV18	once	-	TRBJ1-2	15	CASSPEVGSNYGYTF	TGTGCCAGCTCACCAGAGGTGGGCTCTAACTATGGCTACACCTTC
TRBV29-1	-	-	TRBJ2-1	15	CSVGGPTFPRPEQLF	TGCAGCGTTGGGGGGCCGACGTTCCCACGACCTGAGCAGCTCTTC
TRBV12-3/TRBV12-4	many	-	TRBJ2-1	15	CASSPGGTPYNEQFF	TGTGCCAGCAGTCCCGGCGGGACCCCTTACAATGAGCAGTTCTTC
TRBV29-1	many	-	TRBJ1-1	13	CSALLVGGTEAFF	TGCAGCGCCCTCCTGGTAGGGGGCACTGAAGCTTTCTTT
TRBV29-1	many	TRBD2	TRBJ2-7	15	CSVALLAGDTYEQYF	TGCAGCGTTGCCCTTCTAGCGGGGGATACGTACGAGCAGTACTTC
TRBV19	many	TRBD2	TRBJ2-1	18	CASSIPSGSLYSYNEQFF	TGTGCCAGTAGTATTCCTAGCGGGAGTTTATACTCCTACAATGAGCAGTTCTTC
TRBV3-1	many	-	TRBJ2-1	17	CASSQLTTGSQTDEQFF	TGTGCCAGCAGCCAATTAACGACAGGATCTCAGACGGATGAGCAGTTCTTC
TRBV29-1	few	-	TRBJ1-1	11	CSVVGAAEAFF	TGCAGCGTTGTCGGGGCCGCTGAAGCTTTCTTT
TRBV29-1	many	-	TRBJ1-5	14	CSVEGPGFDQPQHF	TGCAGCGTTGAAGGGCCGGGCTTTGATCAGCCCCAGCATTTT
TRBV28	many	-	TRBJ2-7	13	CASSLGRTREQYF	TGTGCCAGCAGTTTAGGCAGGACCCGAGAGCAGTACTTC
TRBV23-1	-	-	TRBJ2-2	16	CASSQSFQGETGELFF	TGCGCCAGCAGTCAATCGTTCCAGGGAGAGACCGGGGAGCTGTTTTTT
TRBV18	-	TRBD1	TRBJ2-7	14	CASSLLDRGYEQYF	TGTGCCAGCTCACTCCTAGACAGGGGCTACGAGCAGTACTTC
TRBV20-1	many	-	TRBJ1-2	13	CSAQAGSANGYTF	TGCAGTGCGCAGGCCGGCTCCGCAAATGGCTACACCTTC
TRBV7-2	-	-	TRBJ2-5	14	CASSPRLSKETQYF	TGTGCCAGCAGCCCTCGCCTCTCAAAAGAGACCCAGTACTTC
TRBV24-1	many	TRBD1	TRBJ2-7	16	CATSDPRGTGIDEQYF	TGTGCCACCAGTGACCCGAGGGGGACAGGGATAGACGAGCAGTACTTC
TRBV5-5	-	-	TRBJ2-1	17	CASSLGPLAGPHNEQFF	TGTGCCAGCAGCTTAGGCCCGTTGGCAGGGCCTCACAATGAGCAGTTCTTC
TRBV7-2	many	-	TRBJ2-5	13	CASSLLVQETQYF	TGTGCCAGCAGCTTACTCGTCCAAGAGACCCAGTACTTC